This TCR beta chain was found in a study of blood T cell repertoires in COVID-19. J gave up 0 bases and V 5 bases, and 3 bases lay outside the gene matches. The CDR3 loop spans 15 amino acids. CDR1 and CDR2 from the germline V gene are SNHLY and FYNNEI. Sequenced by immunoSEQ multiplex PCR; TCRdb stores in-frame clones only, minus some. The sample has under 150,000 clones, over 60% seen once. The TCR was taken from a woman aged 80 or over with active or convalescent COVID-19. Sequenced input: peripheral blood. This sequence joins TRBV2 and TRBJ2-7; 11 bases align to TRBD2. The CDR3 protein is CASSYTSGGSYEQYF. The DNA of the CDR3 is TGTGCCAGCAGTTATACTAGCGGGGGCTCCTACGAGCAGTACTTC.